This T cell receptor beta chain was documented in a study of blood T cell repertoires in COVID-19. Germline-derived CDR1 and CDR2 are SGHRS and YFSETQ. The CDR3 covers 14 residues. Losses at the gene ends were 4 bases for V and 4 bases for J; bases not matched to a gene: 5. Clones were sequenced by immunoSEQ multiplex PCR, and TCRdb holds only the in-frame ones, with some missing. Of 330,000 or so clones listed, 80% to 90% are singletons. The TCR sequence derives from a man aged 30 to 39 with COVID-19, enrolled during active disease. Sample: peripheral blood. The V and J genes are TRBV5-1 and TRBJ1-3; 7 bases map to TRBD1. The CDR3 spells CASSIGTEGNTIYF. In DNA form, the CDR3 reads TGCGCCAGCAGCATCGGGACAGAAGGAAACACCATATATTTT.